This TCR beta chain came from a study of blood T cell repertoires in COVID-19. About the study: Samples of COVID-19 (acute and convalescent) were obtained from the United States, Italy and Spain. PBMCs, B-cell-depleted T cells, or T cells provided the cDNA or gDNA that made up the material.

Sequenced by immunoSEQ multiplex PCR; TCRdb stores in-frame clones only, minus some. The data show roughly 150,000 clones, with 80% to 90% seen just once and 7.2% held by the top ten. CDR1 and CDR2 from the germline V gene are SGHVS and FNYEAQ. V shed 5 bases and J 0 bases; nucleotides not matched to a gene: 15. There are 20 residues in the CDR3. The clonotype originates from a woman in her 50s in a cohort sampled during active or convalescent COVID-19. The sample taken for sequencing was peripheral blood. The V gene is TRBV7-6, the J gene TRBJ2-2; TRBD2 matches 10 bases. CDR3 in DNA: TGTGCCAGCAGCCAAGCCAGGACTAGCGGTGAAATACCGAACACCGGGGAGCTGTTTTTT. Its translation is CASSQARTSGEIPNTGELFF.